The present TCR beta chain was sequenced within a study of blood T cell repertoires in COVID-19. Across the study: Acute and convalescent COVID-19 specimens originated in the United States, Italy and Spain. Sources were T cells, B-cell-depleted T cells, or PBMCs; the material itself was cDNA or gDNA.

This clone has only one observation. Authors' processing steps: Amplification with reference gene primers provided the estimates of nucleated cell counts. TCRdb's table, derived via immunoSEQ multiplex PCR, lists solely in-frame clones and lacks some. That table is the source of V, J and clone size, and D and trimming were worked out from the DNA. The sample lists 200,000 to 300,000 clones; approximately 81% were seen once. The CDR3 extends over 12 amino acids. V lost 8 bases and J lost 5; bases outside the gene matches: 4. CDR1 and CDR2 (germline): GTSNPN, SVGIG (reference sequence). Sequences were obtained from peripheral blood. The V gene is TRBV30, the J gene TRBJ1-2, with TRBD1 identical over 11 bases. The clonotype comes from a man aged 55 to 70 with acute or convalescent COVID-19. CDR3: CADRDRGYGYTF. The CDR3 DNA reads TGTGCCGACCGGGACAGGGGGTATGGCTACACCTTC.